A single sample is the source of the 10 T cell receptor beta chains below, sequenced in a study of shared clonotypes between healthy human individuals. Using immunoSEQ multiplex PCR, the repertoire was profiled, and TCRdb retains in-frame clones only, with some absent. Here the sample spans about 2.1 million clones, about 94% being singletons. Positive CCR7 selection of CD45RO-negative cells yielded the naive CD8 cells, and terminally differentiated effector memory CD45RA+ cells were excluded. Sample: naive CD8+ T cells from PBMCs. These receptors all come from a man between 18 and 29 years old in good health. Some clones in this sample may be carry-over from other donors' samples.

The genes are TRBV19 and TRBJ2-3; D unclear. The germline CDR1 and CDR2 sequences are LNHDA and SQIVND (reference sequence). The ends were cut back, 1 base at V and 2 bases at J, with 7 bases in the middle. The CDR3 has 14 amino acids. The CDR3 coding sequence is TGTGCCAGTAGTATAGCCAGTACCACAGATACGCAGTATTTT. Protein sequence: CASSIASTTDTQYF.

This clone occurred once. The V call is TRBV5-4, the J call TRBJ1-1; 7 bases are shared with TRBD1. Germline V CDR1 and CDR2: SGHNT, YYREEE (reference sequence). Trimming removed 0 bases from V and 0 bases from J; junction bases left unmatched: 5. The CDR3 consists of 16 residues. CDR3 residues: CASSLARDSLNTEAFF. In DNA, the CDR3 is TGTGCCAGCAGCTTGGCCCGGGACAGCCTGAACACTGAAGCTTTCTTT.

The gene calls are TRBV6-1 and TRBJ2-5, with D hard to call. The CDR3 extends over 15 amino acids. Germline assignment: CDR1 MNHNS and CDR2 SASEGT. With 3 bases removed from V and 5 bases from J, the gap between germline ends came to 16 bases. CDR3 amino acids: CASSDYTLVWETQYF. CDR3 in DNA: TGTGCCAGCAGTGACTACACCCTTGTTTGGGAGACCCAGTACTTC.

This rearrangement joins TRBV4-3 to TRBJ2-7; 9 bases are a match to TRBD1. The V gene's germline CDR1 is LGHNA and CDR2 YSLEER. Unmatched junction bases numbered 6, after V lost 4 bases and J lost 2 bases. CDR3 length equals 15 residues. The CDR3 is CASSLTTGGTYEQYF. The CDR3 bases are TGCGCCAGCAGCCTTACGACAGGGGGGACCTACGAGCAGTACTTC.

This sequence joins TRBV7-3 and TRBJ2-1; D gene unclear. Germline V gene lookup returns CDR1 SGHTA and CDR2 FQGTGA. The CDR3 sequence is 16 residues long. V was trimmed by 1 base and J by 8 bases, leaving 18 bases between them. CDR3 nucleotide sequence: TGTGCCAGCAGCTTAAACCCCCTCTTGGGTCAACATGAGCAGTTCTTC. Translating it yields CASSLNPLLGQHEQFF.

V gene TRBV7-9 combines with J gene TRBJ2-2; no reliable D call. The length of the CDR3 is 14 residues. Trimming took off 5 bases at V and 5 bases at J, with 12 bases between the two ends. Germline CDR1 SEHNR, CDR2 FQNEAQ (reference sequence). This CDR3 is CASSASAQTGELFF. The CDR3 DNA sequence: TGTGCCAGCAGCGCCTCGGCCCAAACCGGGGAGCTGTTTTTT.

About this clone: Other DNA sequences in this specimen translate into the identical CDR3. This sequence joins TRBV9 and TRBJ2-1, with D unclear. Looked up from germline, CDR1 is SGDLS and CDR2 is YYNGEE. Between the trimmed V and J ends, which lost 0 bases and 6 bases, there was a span of 7 bases. CDR3 length equals 13 residues. The CDR3 region has the DNA TGTGCCAGCAGCGTAGGTTCTGGCAATGAGCAGTTCTTC. This encodes CASSVGSGNEQFF.

The chain uses TRBV13 and TRBJ2-7; unclear D gene. The CDR3 covers 13 residues. CDR1 is PRHDT and CDR2 is FYEKMQ in the germline V gene (reference sequence). Trimming removed 4 bases at V and 1 base at J, with 8 bases between. In nucleotides, the CDR3 is TGTGCCAGCAGCTATCCCGGTTCCTACGAGCAGTACTTC. It translates to CASSYPGSYEQYF.

V is TRBV9 and J is TRBJ2-7; 8 nucleotides line up with TRBD1. V lost 3 bases, J lost 2 bases, and 7 bases stayed unmatched. The CDR3 contains 15 residues. Germline V gene sequence: CDR1 SGDLS, CDR2 YYNGEE. The CDR3 loop is CASSAGTGRTYEQYF. DNA for the CDR3: TGTGCCAGCAGCGCTGGGACAGGAAGAACCTACGAGCAGTACTTC.

The chain uses TRBV10-3 and TRBJ2-7; D call uncertain. CDR1 ENHRY and CDR2 SYGVKD come from the germline V gene. This CDR3 has 13 amino acids. Trimming left V 11 bases short and J 0 bases short, with 14 bases between. The CDR3 reads CAALDPTSYEQYF. As DNA, the CDR3 is TGTGCCGCCCTGGACCCTACCTCCTACGAGCAGTACTTC.